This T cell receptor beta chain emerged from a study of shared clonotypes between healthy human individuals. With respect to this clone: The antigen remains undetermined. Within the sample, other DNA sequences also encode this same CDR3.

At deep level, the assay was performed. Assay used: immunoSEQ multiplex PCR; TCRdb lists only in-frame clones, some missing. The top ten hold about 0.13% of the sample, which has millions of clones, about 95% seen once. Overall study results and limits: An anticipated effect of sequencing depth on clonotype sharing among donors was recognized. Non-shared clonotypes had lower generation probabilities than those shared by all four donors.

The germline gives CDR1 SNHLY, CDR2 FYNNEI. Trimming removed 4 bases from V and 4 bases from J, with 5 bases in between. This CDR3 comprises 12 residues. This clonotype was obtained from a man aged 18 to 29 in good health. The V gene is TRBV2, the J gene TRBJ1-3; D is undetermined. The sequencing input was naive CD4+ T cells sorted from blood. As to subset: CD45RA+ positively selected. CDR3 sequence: CASSAAGNTIYF. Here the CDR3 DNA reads TGTGCCAGCAGTGCCGCAGGAAACACCATATATTTT.